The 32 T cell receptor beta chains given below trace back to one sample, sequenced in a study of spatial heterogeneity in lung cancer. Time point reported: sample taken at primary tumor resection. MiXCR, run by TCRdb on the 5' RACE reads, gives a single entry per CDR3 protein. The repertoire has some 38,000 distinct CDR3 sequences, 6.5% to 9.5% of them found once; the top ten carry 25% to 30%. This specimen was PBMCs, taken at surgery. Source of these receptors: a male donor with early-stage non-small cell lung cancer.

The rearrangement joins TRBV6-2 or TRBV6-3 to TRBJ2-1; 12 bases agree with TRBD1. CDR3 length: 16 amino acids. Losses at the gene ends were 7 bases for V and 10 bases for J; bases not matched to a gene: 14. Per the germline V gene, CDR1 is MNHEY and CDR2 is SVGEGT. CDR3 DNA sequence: TGTGCCAGCACTCACCGGAGGGACAGGGGGCCGAGGGAGCAGTTCTTC. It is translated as CASTHRRDRGPREQFF.

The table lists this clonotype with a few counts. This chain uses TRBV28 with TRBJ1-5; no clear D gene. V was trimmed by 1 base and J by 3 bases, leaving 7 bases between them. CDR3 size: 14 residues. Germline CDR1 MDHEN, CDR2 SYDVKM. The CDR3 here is CASSLFGFNQPQHF. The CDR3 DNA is TGTGCCAGCAGTTTATTCGGGTTCAATCAGCCCCAGCATTTT.

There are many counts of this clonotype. In DNA, the CDR3 is TGCGCCAGCAGCTTAGATTCTCAGGGACAGCCCCAGCATTTT. Translated: CASSLDSQGQPQHF. V is TRBV5-1 and J is TRBJ1-5; D possibly corresponds to TRBD1 (5 bases). Germline V gene data show CDR1 as SGHRS and CDR2 as YFSETQ. The CDR3 sequence is 14 residues long. V lost 2 bases, J lost 7 bases, and 13 bases lay in between.

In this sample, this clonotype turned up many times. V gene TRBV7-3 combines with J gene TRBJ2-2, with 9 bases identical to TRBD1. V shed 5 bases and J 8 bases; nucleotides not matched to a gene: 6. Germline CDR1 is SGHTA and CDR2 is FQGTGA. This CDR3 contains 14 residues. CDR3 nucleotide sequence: TGTGCCAGCAGCGTCCACAGGGGGCAAGGGGAGCTGTTTTTT. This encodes CASSVHRGQGELFF. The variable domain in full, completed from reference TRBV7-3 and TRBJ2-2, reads GAGVSQTPSNKVTEKGKYVELRCDPISGHTALYWYRQSLGQGPEFLIYFQGTGAADDSGLPNDRFFAVRPEGSVSTLKIQRTERGDSAVYLCASSVHRGQGELFFGEGSRLTVL.

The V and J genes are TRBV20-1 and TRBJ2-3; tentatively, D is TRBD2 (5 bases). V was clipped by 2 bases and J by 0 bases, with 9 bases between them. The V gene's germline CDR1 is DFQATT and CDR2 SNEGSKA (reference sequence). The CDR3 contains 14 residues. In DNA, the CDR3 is TGCAGTGCTAGAAGGGCTAGCAGCACAGATACGCAGTATTTT. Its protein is CSARRASSTDTQYF.

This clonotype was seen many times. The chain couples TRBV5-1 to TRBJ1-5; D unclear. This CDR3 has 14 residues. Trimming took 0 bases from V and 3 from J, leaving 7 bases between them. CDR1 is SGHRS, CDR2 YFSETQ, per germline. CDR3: CASSLGGNNQPQHF. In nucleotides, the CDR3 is TGCGCCAGCAGCTTGGGAGGAAACAATCAGCCCCAGCATTTT.

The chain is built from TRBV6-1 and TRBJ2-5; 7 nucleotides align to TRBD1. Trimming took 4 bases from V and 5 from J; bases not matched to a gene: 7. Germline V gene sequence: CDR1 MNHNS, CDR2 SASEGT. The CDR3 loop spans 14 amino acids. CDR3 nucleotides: TGTGCCAGCAGTGTGGGGACAGCCCGGGAGACCCAGTACTTC. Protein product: CASSVGTARETQYF.

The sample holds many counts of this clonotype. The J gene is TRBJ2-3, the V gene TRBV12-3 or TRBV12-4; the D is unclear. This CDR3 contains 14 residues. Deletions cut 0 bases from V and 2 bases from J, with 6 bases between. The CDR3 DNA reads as TGTGCCAGCAGTTTAGCGGTGGTCACAGATACGCAGTATTTT. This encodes CASSLAVVTDTQYF.

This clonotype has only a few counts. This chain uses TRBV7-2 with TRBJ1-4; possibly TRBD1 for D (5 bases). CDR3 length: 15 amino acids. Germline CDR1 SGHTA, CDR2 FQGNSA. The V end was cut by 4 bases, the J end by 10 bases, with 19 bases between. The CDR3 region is CASSSIVGSQGKLFF. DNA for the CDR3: TGTGCCAGCAGCTCCATCGTGGGCAGTCAGGGAAAACTGTTTTTT.

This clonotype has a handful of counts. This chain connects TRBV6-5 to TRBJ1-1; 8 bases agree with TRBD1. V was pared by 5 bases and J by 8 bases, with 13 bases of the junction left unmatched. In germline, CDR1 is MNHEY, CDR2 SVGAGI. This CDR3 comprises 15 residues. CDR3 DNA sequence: TGTGCCAGCAGTAAATCTCAGGGGGCATTCTCGGAAGCTTTCTTT. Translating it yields CASSKSQGAFSEAFF.

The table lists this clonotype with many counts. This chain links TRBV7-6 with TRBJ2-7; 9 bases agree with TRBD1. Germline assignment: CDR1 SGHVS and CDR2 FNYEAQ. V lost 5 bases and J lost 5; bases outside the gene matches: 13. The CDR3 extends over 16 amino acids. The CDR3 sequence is CASSPFLGTGPNEQYF. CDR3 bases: TGTGCCAGCAGCCCGTTTCTAGGGACAGGGCCTAACGAGCAGTACTTC.

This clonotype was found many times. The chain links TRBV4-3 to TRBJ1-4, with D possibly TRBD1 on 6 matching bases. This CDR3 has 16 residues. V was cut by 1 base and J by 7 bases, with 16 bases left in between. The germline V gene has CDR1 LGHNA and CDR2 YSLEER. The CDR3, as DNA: TGCGCCAGCAGCCAAGGAGGAAGGGGGAAGGGTGAAAAACTGTTTTTT. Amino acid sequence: CASSQGGRGKGEKLFF.

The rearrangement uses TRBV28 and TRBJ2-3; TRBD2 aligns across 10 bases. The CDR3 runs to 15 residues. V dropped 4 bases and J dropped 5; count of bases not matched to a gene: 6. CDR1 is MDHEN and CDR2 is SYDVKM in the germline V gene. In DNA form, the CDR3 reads TGTGCCAGCAGTTCTTCAGCGGGAGGGCAAGATACGCAGTATTTT. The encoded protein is CASSSSAGGQDTQYF.

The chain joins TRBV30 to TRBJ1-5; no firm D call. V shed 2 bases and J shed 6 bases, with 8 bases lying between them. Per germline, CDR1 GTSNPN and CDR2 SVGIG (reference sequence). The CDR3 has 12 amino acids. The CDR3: CAWSSRGQPQHF. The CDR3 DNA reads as TGTGCCTGGAGTTCGCGGGGTCAGCCCCAGCATTTT.

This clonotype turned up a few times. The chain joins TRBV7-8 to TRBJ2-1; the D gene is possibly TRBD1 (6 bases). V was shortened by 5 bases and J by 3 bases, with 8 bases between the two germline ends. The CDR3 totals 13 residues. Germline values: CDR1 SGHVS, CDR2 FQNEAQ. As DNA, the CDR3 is TGTGCCAGCAGCAAGGACAGCTACAATGAGCAGTTCTTC. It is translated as CASSKDSYNEQFF. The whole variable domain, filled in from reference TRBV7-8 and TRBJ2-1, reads GAGVSQSPRYKVAKRGQDVALRCDPISGHVSLFWYQQALGQGPEFLTYFQNEAQLDKSGLPSDRFFAERPEGSVSTLKIQRTQQEDSAVYLCASSKDSYNEQFFGPGTRLTVL.

CDR3 DNA sequence: TGTGCCTGGGCCCATGCCTACGAGCAGTACTTC. Amino acids: CAWAHAYEQYF. The chain recombines TRBV30 with TRBJ2-7; D is undetermined. Germline V gene sequence: CDR1 GTSNPN, CDR2 SVGIG (reference sequence). V lost 5 bases and J 2 bases, leaving 7 bases between the germline ends. CDR3 length equals 11 residues.

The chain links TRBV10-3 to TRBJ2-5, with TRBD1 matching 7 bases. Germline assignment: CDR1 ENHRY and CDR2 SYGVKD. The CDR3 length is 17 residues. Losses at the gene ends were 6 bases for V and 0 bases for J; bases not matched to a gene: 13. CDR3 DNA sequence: TGTGCCATCAGCGGCATCTTACAGGGGACCCACCAAGAGACCCAGTACTTC. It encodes CAISGILQGTHQETQYF.

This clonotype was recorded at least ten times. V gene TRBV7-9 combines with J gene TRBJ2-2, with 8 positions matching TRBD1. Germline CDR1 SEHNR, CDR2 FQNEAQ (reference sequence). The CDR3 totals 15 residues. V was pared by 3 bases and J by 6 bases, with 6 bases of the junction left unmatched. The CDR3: CASSFGQGVAGELFF. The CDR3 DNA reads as TGTGCCAGCAGCTTCGGACAGGGCGTTGCCGGGGAGCTGTTTTTT.

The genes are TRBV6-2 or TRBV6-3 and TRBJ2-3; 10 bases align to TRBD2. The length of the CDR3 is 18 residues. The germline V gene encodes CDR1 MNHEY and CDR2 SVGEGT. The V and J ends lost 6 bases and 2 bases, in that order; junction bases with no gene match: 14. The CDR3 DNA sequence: TGTGCCAGCAGACCCAGCTTTCTAGCGGGAGAGTCCACAGATACGCAGTATTTT. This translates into CASRPSFLAGESTDTQYF.

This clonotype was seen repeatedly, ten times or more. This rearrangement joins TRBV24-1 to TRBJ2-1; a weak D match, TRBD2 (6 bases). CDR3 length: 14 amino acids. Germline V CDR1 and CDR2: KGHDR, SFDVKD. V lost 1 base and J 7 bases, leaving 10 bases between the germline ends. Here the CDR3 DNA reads TGTGCCACCAGTGATTTTATGGGGGGTAATGAGCAGTTCTTC. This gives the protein CATSDFMGGNEQFF.

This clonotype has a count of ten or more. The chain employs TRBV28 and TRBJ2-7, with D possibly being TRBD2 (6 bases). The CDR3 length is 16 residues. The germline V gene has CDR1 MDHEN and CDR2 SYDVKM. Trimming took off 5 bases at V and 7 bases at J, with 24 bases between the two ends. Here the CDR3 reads CASSPAQDYLSREQYV. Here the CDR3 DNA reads TGTGCCAGCAGTCCCGCTCAGGACTACCTCTCTCGGGAGCAGTACGTC.

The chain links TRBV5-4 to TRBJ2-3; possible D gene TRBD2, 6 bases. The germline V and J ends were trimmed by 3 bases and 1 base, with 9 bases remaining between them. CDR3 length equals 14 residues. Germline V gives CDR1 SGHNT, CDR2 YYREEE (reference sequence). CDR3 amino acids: CASSSKRGTDTQYF. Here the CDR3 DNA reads TGTGCCAGCAGCTCGAAGCGGGGCACAGATACGCAGTATTTT. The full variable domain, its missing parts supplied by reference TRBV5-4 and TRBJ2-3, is ETGVTQSPTHLIKTRGQQVTLRCSSQSGHNTVSWYQQALGQGPQFIFQYYREEENGRGNFPPRFSGLQFPNYSSELNVNALELDDSALYLCASSSKRGTDTQYFGPGTRLTVL.

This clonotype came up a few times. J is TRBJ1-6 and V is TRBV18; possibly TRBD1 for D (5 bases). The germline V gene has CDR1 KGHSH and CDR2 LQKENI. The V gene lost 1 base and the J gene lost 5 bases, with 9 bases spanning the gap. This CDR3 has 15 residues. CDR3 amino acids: CASSPLGRDNSPLHF. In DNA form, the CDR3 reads TGTGCCAGCTCACCACTTGGCAGGGATAATTCACCCCTCCACTTT.

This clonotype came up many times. Here the CDR3 reads CSATGLRVQYF. CDR3 in DNA: TGCAGTGCTACAGGTCTACGAGTGCAGTACTTC. The genes are TRBV20-1 and TRBJ2-7, with D hard to call. CDR1 DFQATT and CDR2 SNEGSKA come from the germline V gene (reference sequence). The CDR3 spans 11 residues. V was cut by 4 bases and J by 9 bases, with 13 bases left in between.

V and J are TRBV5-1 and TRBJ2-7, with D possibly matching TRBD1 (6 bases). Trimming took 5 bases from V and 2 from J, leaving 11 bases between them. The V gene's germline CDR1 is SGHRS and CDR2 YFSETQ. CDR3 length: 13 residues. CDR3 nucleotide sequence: TGCGCCAGCAGATACGACAGGACCTACGAGCAGTACTTC. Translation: CASRYDRTYEQYF.

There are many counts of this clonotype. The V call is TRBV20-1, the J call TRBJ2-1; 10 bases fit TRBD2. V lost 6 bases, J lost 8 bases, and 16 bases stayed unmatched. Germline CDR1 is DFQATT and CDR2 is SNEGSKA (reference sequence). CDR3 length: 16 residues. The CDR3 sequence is CSALDLPSGSSDEQFF. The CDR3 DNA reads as TGCAGTGCCCTAGACCTCCCTAGCGGGAGTTCCGATGAGCAGTTCTTC.

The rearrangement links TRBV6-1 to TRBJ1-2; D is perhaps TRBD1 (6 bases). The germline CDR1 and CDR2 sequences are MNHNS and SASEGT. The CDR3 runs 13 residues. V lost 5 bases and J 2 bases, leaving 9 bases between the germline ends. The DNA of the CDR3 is TGTGCCAGCAGTTACGGGACAAACTATGGCTACACCTTC. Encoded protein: CASSYGTNYGYTF.

The CDR3 sequence is CASRVAGGFAGELFF. The CDR3 coding sequence is TGTGCCAGCAGGGTAGCGGGGGGATTCGCCGGGGAGCTGTTTTTT. V and J are TRBV2 and TRBJ2-2, with 10 bases fitting TRBD2. V was clipped by 6 bases and J by 6 bases; unmatched bases: 7. From germline, CDR1 is SNHLY and CDR2 FYNNEI. The CDR3 is 15 amino acids. Looking up the rest from reference TRBV2 and TRBJ2-2 gives the full variable domain: EPEVTQTPSHQVTQMGQEVILRCVPISNHLYFYWYRQILGQKVEFLVSFYNNEISEKSEIFDDQFSVERPDGSNFTLKIRSTKLEDSAMYFCASRVAGGFAGELFFGEGSRLTVL.

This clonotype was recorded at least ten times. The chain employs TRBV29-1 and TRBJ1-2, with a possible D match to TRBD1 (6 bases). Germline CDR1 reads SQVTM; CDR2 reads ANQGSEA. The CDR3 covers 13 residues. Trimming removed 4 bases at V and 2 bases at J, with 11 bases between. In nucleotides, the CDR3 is TGCAGCGTTGGGACTGGACAGAACTATGGCTACACCTTC. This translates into CSVGTGQNYGYTF.

CDR3 in amino acids: CASSLGQSGANVLTF. The CDR3 nucleotides read TGTGCCAGCAGTTTAGGACAGTCTGGGGCCAACGTCCTGACTTTC. The chain recombines TRBV6-5 with TRBJ2-6; tentatively, D is TRBD1 (6 bases). Germline loops: CDR1 MNHEY, CDR2 SVGAGI. This CDR3 contains 15 residues. V shed 4 bases and J shed 1 base, with 8 bases lying between them.

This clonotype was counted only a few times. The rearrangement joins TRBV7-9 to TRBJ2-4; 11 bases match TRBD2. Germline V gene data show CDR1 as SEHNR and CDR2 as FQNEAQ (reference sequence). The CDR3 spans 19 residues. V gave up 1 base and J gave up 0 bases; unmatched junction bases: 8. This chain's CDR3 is CASSLDPGLAGTAKNIQYF. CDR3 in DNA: TGTGCCAGCAGCTTAGACCCTGGACTAGCGGGTACAGCCAAAAACATTCAGTACTTC. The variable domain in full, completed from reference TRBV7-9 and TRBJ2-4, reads DTGVSQNPRHKITKRGQNVTFRCDPISEHNRLYWYRQTLGQGPEFLTYFQNEAQLEKSRLLSDRFSAERPKGSFSTLEIQRTEQGDSAMYLCASSLDPGLAGTAKNIQYFGAGTRLSVL.

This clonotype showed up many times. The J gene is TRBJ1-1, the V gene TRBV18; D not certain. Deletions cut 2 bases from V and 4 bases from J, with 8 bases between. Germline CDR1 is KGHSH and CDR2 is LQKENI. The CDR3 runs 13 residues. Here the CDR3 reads CASSPNPSTEAFF. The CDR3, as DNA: TGTGCCAGCTCACCAAATCCCAGCACTGAAGCTTTCTTT.